This T cell receptor beta chain emerged from a study of blood T cell repertoires in COVID-19 (dated by TCRdb to the early 2020s). Background on the whole study: Samples covering the acute and convalescent phases of COVID-19 were provided by collaborators in the United States, Italy and Spain. The prospective study material was composed of cDNA or gDNA derived from T cells, B-cell-depleted T cells, or PBMCs. Deeply sampled blood TCRbeta repertoires from subjects exposed to, actively infected with, or recovered from COVID-19 were included in the dataset. The repertoires were released in a freely available public database meant as a resource for research on the immune response to SARS-CoV-2. The samples were drawn from the first 160 participants of the ongoing ImmuneRACE study and from some 1,300 subjects provided by 6 global collaborators. A de-identified subject ID, COVID-19 status, age in years and sex were almost always included in the sample metadata. HLA class I and class II types, where available, came from metadata supplied by the sample provider rather than from assay-based typing.

The CDR3 has 15 amino acids, counting the end cysteine and phenylalanine. Only the CDR3 DNA is retained, 45 bases long and in frame from the first base. In the germline V gene, CDR1 corresponds to SGHVS and CDR2 to FNYEAQ. Trimming takes 5 bases off V and 5 bases off J; junction bases not matched to a gene: 7. TCRbeta CDR3 regions were amplified from genomic DNA using the immunoSEQ Assay, a bias-controlled multiplex PCR. The authors' pipeline ran thus. The number of nucleated cells in each sample was estimated by amplification of reference gene primers within the assay. To quantify the absolute abundance of each unique TCRbeta CDR3 rearrangement, sequence reads were collapsed and filtered. For each sample, productive Simpson clonality was calculated as the square root of Simpson's diversity index over productive rearrangements. TCRdb retrieved this table from immuneACCESS and kept in-frame rearrangements only. Not all clones are present; in checked studies, unresolved V genes account for under half, and no reason is known for the remainder. The DNA gave D and trimming, while V, J and clone size come from that table. Counted in this sample were 200,000 to 300,000 clones; 88% of them appeared once. The ten most abundant clones make up roughly 2.4% of the sample.

In the prospective study, participants were about 18 to 95 years old, resided in about two dozen geographic areas of the United States, and were enrolled through a virtual design. Cohort assignment in the prospective study relied on participant-reported clinical history from a screening survey and a study questionnaire. Mobile phlebotomists in the prospective study collected whole blood, serum and a nasopharyngeal or oropharyngeal swab from every participant. Additional blood draws and questionnaires over an approximately 2-month period could optionally be provided by prospective study participants. Before DNA extraction, blood samples from the prospective study were shipped at room temperature or frozen. What the authors observed across the whole study: The amount of clinical and demographic metadata varied by source and participant and was provided uncurated.

There are a few counts of this clone. The antigen it recognizes is unknown. Base quality data are lacking; no much larger clone is found one base away. Sequencing was carried out using PBMCs or T cells enriched from blood (not recorded which). The receptor comes from a woman in her 40s with acute COVID-19. This chain is built from TRBV7-6 and TRBJ1-5, with 9 junctional bases fitting TRBD1. The DNA sequence is given as TGTGCCAGCAGCGCCCGGACAGGGGTCGATCAGCCCCAGCATTTT. It codes for CASSARTGVDQPQHF.